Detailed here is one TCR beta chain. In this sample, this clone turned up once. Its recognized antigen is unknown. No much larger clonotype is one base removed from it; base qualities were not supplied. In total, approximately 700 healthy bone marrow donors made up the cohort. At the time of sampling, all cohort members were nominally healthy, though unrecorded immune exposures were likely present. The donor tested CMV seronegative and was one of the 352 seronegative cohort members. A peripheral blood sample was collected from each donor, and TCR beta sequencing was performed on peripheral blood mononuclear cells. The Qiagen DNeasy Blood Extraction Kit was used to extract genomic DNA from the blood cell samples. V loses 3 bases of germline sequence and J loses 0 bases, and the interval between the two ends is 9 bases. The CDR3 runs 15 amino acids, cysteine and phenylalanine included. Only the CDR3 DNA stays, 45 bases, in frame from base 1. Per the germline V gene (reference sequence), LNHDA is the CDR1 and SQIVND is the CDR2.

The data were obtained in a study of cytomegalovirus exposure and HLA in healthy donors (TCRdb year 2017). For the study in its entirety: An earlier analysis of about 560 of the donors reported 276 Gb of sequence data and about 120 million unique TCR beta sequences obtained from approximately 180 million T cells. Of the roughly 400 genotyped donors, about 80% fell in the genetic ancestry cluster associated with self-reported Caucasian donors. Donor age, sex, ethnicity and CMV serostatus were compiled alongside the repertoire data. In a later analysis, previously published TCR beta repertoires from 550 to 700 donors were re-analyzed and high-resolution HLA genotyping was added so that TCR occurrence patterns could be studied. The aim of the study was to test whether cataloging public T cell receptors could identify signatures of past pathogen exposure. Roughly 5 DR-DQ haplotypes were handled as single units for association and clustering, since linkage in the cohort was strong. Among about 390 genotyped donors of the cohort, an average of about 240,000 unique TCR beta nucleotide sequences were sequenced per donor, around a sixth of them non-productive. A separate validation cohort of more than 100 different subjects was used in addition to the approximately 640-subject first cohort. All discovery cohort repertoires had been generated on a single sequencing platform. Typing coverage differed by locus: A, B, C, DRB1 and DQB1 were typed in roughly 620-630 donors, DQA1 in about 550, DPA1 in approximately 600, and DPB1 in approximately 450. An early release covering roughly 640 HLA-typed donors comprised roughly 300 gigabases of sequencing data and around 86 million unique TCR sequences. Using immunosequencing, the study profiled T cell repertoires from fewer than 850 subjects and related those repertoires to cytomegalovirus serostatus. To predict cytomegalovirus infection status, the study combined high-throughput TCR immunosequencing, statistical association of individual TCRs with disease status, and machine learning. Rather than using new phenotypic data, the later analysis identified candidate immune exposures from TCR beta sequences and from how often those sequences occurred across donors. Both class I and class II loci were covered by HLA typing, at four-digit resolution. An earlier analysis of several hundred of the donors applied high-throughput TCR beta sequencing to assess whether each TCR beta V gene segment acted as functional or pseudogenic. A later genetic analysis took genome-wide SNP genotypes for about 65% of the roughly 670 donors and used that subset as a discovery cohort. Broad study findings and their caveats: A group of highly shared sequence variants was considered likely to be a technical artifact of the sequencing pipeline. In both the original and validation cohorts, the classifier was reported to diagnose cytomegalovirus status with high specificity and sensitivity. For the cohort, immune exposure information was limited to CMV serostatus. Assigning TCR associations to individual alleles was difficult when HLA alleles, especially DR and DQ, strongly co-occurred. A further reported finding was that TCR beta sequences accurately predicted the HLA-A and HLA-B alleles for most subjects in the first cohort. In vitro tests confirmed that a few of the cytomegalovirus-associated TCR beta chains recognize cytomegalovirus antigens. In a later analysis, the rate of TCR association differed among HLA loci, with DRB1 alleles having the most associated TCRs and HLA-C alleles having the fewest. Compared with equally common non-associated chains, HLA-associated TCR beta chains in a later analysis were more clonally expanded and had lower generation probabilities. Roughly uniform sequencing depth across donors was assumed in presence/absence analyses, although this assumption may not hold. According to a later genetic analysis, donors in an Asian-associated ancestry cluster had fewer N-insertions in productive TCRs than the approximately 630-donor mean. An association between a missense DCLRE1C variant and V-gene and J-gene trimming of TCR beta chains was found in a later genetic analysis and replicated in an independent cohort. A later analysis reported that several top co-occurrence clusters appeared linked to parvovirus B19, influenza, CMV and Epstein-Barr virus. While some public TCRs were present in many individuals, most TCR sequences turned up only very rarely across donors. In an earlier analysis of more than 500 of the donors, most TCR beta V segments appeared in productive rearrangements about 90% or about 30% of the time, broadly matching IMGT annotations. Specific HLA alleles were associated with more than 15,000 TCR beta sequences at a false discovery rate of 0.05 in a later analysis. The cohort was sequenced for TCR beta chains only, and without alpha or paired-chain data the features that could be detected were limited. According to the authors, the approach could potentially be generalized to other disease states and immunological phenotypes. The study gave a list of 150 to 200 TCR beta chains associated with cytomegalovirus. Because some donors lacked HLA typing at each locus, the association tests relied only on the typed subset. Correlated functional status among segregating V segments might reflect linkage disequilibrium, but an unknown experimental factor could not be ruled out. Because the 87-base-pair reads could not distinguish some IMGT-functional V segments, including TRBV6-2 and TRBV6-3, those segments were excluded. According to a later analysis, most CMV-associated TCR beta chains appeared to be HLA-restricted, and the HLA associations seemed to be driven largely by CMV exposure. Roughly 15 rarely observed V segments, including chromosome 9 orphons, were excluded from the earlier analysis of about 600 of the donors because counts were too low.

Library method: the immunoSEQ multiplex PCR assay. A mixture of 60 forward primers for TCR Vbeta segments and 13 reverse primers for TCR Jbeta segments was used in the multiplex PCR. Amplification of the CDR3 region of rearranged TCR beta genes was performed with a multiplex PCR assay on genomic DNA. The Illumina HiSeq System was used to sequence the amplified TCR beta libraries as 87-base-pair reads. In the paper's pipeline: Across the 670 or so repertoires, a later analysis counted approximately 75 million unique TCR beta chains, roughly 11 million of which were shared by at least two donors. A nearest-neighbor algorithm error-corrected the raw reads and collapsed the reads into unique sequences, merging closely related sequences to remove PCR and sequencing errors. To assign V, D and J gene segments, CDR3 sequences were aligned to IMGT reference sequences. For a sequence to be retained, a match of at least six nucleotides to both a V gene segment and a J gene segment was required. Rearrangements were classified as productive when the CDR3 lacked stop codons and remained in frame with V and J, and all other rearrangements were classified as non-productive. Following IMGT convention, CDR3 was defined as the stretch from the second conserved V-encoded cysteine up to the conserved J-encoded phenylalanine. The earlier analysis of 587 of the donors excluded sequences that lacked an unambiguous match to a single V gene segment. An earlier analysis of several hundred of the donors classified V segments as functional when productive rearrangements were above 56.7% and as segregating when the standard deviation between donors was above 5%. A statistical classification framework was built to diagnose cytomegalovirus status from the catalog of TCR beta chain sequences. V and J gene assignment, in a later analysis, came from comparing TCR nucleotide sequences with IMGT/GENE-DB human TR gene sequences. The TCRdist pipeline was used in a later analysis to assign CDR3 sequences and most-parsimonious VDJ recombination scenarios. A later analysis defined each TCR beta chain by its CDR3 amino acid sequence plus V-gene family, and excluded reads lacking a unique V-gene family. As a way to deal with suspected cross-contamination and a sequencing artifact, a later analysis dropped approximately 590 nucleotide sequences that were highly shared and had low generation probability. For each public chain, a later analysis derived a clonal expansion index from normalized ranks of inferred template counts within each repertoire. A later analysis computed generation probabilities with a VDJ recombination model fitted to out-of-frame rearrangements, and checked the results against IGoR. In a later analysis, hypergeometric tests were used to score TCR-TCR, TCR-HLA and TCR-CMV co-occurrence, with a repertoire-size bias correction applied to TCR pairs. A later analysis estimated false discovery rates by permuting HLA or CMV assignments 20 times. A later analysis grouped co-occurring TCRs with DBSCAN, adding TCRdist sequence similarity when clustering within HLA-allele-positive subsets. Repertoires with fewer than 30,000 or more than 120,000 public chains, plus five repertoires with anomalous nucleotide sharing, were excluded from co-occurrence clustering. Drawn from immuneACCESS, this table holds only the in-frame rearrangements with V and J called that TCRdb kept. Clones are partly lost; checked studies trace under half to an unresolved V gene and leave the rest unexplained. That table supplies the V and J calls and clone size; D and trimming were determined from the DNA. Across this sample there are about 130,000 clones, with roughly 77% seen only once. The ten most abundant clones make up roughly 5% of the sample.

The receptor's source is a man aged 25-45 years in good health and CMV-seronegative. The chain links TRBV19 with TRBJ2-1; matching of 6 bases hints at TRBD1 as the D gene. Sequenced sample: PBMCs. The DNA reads TGTGCCAGTAGTATTACAGGGAGCTCCTACAATGAGCAGTTCTTC. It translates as CASSITGSSYNEQFF.